This T cell receptor beta chain derives from a study of blood T cell repertoires in COVID-19. Study-level information: COVID-19 samples from acute and convalescent phases originated in the United States, Italy and Spain.

The method was immunoSEQ multiplex PCR; TCRdb's version includes in-frame clones alone and lacks a portion of them. The table has about 480,000 clones, approximately 87% seen once; the top ten hold around 1.9%. The ends lost 5 bases at V and 8 bases at J; junction bases unmatched: 8. Germline V gene sequence: CDR1 SGHTA, CDR2 FQGNSA. The CDR3 has 13 amino acids. This clone was observed once. The V call is TRBV7-2, the J call TRBJ1-2; TRBD1 agrees at 7 bases. The clonotype comes from a woman in her 40s who had recovered from COVID-19. Sequenced: PBMCs or T cells enriched from blood (not recorded which). CDR3: CASSALNRGGYTF. CDR3 coding DNA: TGTGCCAGCAGCGCCTTGAACAGGGGCGGCTACACCTTC.